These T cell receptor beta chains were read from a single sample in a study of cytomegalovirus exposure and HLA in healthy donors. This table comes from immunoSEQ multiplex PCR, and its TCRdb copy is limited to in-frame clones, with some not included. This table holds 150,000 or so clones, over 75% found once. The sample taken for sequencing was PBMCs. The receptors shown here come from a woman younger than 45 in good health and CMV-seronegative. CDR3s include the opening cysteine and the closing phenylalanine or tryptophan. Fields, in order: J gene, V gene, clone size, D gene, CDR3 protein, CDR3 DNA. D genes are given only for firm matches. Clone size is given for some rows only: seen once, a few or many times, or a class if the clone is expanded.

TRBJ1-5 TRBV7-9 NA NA CASSQAGLQPQHF TGTGCCAGCAGCCAAGCAGGTTTGCAGCCCCAGCATTTT
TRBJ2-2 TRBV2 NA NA CASSLRTNTGELFF TGTGCCAGCAGTCTCCGGACAAACACCGGGGAGCTGTTTTTT
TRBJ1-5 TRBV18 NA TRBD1 CASSLDRANQPQHF TGTGCCAGCTCGCTTGACAGGGCTAATCAGCCCCAGCATTTT
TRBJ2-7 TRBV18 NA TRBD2 CASSPTSGEYEQYF TGTGCCAGCTCACCGACTAGCGGGGAATACGAGCAGTACTTC
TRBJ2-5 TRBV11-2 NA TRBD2 CASSPGLALKETQYF TGTGCCAGCAGCCCGGGACTAGCGCTAAAAGAGACCCAGTACTTC
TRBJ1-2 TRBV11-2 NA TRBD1 CASSLEWDRGYTF TGTGCCAGCAGCTTAGAATGGGACAGGGGCTACACCTTC
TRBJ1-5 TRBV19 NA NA CASSIVYTANQPQHF TGTGCCAGTAGTATAGTTTACACCGCCAATCAGCCCCAGCATTTT
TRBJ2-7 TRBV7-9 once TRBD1 CASSFWTGGKDEQYF TGTGCCAGCAGCTTTTGGACAGGGGGCAAGGACGAGCAGTACTTC
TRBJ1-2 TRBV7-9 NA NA CASSPGQWAGGYTF TGTGCCAGCAGCCCCGGGCAGTGGGCGGGTGGCTACACCTTC
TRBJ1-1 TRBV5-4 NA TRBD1 CASSHGQVNEAFF TGTGCCAGCAGCCATGGACAGGTGAATGAAGCTTTCTTT
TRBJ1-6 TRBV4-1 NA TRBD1 CASSHGQGGNSPLHF TGCGCCAGCAGCCATGGACAGGGGGGCAATTCACCCCTCCACTTT
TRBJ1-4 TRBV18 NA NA CASSQTTIGALNEKLFF TGTGCCAGCTCACAGACGACGATTGGAGCCCTTAATGAAAAACTGTTTTTT
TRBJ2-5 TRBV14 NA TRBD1 CASNVDRQETQYF TGTGCCAGCAATGTGGACAGGCAAGAGACCCAGTACTTC
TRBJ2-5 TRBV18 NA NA CASSRWGEETQYF TGTGCCAGCTCACGATGGGGAGAGGAGACCCAGTACTTC
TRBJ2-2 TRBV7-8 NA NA CASSLDRRSTGELFF TGTGCCAGCAGCTTAGACAGGCGCAGCACCGGGGAGCTGTTTTTT
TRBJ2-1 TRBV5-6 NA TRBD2 CASSSLSGGARLEQFF TGTGCCAGCAGCTCCCTAAGCGGGGGGGCTCGCCTTGAGCAGTTCTTC
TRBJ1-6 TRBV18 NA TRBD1 CASSSGQAPLHF TGTGCCAGCTCATCAGGACAGGCCCCCCTCCACTTT
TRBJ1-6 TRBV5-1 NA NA CASSLAWTQNSPLHF TGCGCCAGCAGCTTGGCATGGACACAGAATTCACCCCTCCACTTT
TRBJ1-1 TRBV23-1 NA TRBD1 CASSHSPDRCEAFF TGCGCCAGCAGTCATTCCCCGGACAGGTGTGAAGCTTTCTTT
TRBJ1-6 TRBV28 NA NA CASSSPRGNSPLHF TGTGCCAGCAGTTCCCCGCGAGGTAATTCACCCCTCCACTTT
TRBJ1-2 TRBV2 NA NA CATLRPPTYGYTF TGTGCCACCCTGCGGCCGCCTACATATGGCTACACCTTC
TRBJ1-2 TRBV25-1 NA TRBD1 CASSENLGEKTGPGYTF TGTGCCAGCAGTGAAAATCTAGGTGAAAAGACAGGGCCTGGCTACACCTTC
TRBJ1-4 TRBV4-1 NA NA CASSQEPGGGGVNEKLFF TGCGCCAGCAGCCAAGAGCCGGGGGGCGGAGGGGTTAATGAAAAACTGTTTTTT
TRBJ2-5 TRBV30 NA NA CAWSGGETQYF TGTGCCTGGAGCGGTGGTGAGACCCAGTACTTC
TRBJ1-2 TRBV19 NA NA CASSSSQIANYGYTF TGTGCCAGTAGTAGCTCACAGATAGCTAACTATGGCTACACCTTC
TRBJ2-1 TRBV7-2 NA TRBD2 CASTRRGYNEQFF TGTGCCAGCACGCGGCGGGGGTACAATGAGCAGTTCTTC
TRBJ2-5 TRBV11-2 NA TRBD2 CASSLRGGRGEETQYF TGTGCCAGCAGTTTGCGGGGGGGCCGGGGAGAAGAGACCCAGTACTTC
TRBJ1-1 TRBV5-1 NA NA CASSLTGTEAFF TGCGCCAGCAGCTTAACAGGCACTGAAGCTTTCTTT
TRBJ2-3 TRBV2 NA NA CASSVDLADTQYF TGTGCCAGCAGTGTGGATCTAGCAGATACGCAGTATTTT
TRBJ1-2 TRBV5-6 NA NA CASIPPLGKDFSMRFF TGTGCCAGCATTCCCCCCCTCGGGAAGGACTTCTCTATGCGATTCTTC
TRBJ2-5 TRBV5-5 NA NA CASSLYGGVEETQYF TGTGCCAGCAGCTTGTACGGGGGAGTAGAGGAGACCCAGTACTTC
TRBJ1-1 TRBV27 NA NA CASSFEGNTEAFF TGTGCCAGCAGTTTCGAGGGGAACACTGAAGCTTTCTTT
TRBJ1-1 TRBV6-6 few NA CASSYARENTEAFF TGTGCCAGCAGTTACGCCAGGGAGAACACTGAAGCTTTCTTT
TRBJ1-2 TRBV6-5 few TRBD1 CASSYSTGGYGYTF TGTGCCAGCAGTTACTCCACAGGGGGGTATGGCTACACCTTC
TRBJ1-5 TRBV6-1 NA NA CASRKGGAGNQPQHF TGTGCCAGCAGGAAGGGGGGGGCTGGCAATCAGCCCCAGCATTTT
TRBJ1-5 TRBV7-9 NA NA CASSLNEGNQPQHF TGTGCCAGCAGCTTGAATGAGGGCAATCAGCCCCAGCATTTT
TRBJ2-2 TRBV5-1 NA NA CASTLQGFTGELFF TGCGCCAGCACTTTACAGGGTTTCACCGGGGAGCTGTTTTTT
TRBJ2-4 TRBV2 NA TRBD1 CASSSGTGGGNIQYF TGTGCCAGCAGTTCCGGGACAGGGGGTGGAAACATTCAGTACTTC
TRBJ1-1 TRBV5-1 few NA CASSLGHTEAFF TGCGCCAGCAGCCTGGGACATACTGAAGCTTTCTTT
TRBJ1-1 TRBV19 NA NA CASQGLGTEAFF TGTGCCAGTCAGGGGCTCGGCACTGAAGCTTTCTTT
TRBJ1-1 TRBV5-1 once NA CASSYGLLNTEAFF TGCGCCAGCAGCTACGGACTCTTGAACACTGAAGCTTTCTTT
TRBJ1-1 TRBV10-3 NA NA CAIKEGAGTEAFF TGTGCCATCAAGGAAGGGGCCGGGACTGAAGCTTTCTTT